A single sample gave rise to the 18 T cell receptor beta chains below, sequenced in a study of regulatory T cells in long-lasting Graves disease (dated by TCRdb to 2020 to 2023). The time point label here, explained by the study, means: newly diagnosed GD, antithyroid drugs for less than 3 months. For both TCR sequencing and RNA sequencing, RNA was extracted from PBMCs using TRIzol. The library was built by means of multiplex PCR. The data were produced on an Illumina HiSeq 4000. CDR3 regions were amplified by Arm-PCR with iRepertoire HTBI primers to construct TCR beta libraries. TCRdb reworked the public reads: Q25 trimming with fastp, MiXCR clone assembly, productive beta chains retained. All rows with the same CDR3 protein become a single entry with the most common DNA and genes. In all, the sample holds about 300,000 distinct CDR3 sequences, and approximately 20% of those were seen once. Of the sample, 35% to 45% is held by the ten largest clones.

Sequencing was performed on peripheral blood mononuclear cells (PBMCs), taken at new diagnosis, from a patient treated with antithyroid drugs. All receptors derive from a female donor with Graves disease.

This rearrangement joins TRBV28 to TRBJ2-3, with TRBD2 identical over 7 bases. In germline, CDR1 is MDHEN, CDR2 SYDVKM. CDR3 size: 14 residues. V gave up 8 bases and J gave up 4 bases; unmatched junction bases: 9. The CDR3 sequence is CASARTSRPDTQYF. The CDR3 nucleotides are TGTGCCAGCGCCCGGACTAGTAGGCCAGATACGCAGTATTTT. The full variable domain, with the rest looked up from reference TRBV28 and TRBJ2-3, is DVKVTQSSRYLVKRTGEKVFLECVQDMDHENMFWYRQDPGLGLRLIYFSYDVKMKEKGDIPEGYSVSREKKERFSLILESASTNQTSMYLCASARTSRPDTQYFGPGTRLTVL.

About this clonotype: This sequence may be a read error, since a much larger clone differs from it by one base. The chain carries TRBV12-3 or TRBV12-4 and TRBJ2-2; 7 bases match TRBD2. Unmatched junction bases numbered 10, after V lost 5 bases and J lost 1 base. The CDR3 runs to 17 residues. For the CDR3, the DNA is TGTGCCAGCAGTGGGAGGGGACTAACGGTGAACACCGGGGAGCTGTTTTTT. This translates into CASSGRGLTVNTGELFF.

This clonotype showed up many times. V and J are TRBV11-2 and TRBJ1-3; 9 bases align to TRBD1. Losses at the gene ends were 3 bases for V and 0 bases for J; bases not matched to a gene: 6. Germline V gene lookup returns CDR1 SGHAT and CDR2 FQNNGV. The CDR3 is made up of 17 amino acids. The CDR3 spells CASSFGGGQGSGNTIYF. As DNA, the CDR3 is TGTGCCAGCAGCTTCGGCGGGGGACAGGGCTCTGGAAACACCATATATTTT.

This clonotype was counted ten times or more. CDR3 DNA sequence: TGTGCCAGCACAAAGGGGGGAGGGAGAACAGATACGCAGTATTTT. This translates into CASTKGGGRTDTQYF. The chain has TRBV3-1 and TRBJ2-3, with D perhaps TRBD2 (7 bases). The V gene lost 7 bases and the J gene lost 3 bases, with 17 bases spanning the gap. CDR3 length: 15 amino acids. Looked up from germline, CDR1 is LGHDT and CDR2 is YNNKEL (reference sequence).

As to this clonotype: This clone may be a read error of a much larger clone one base away. The chain is built from TRBV27 and TRBJ1-6; the D gene is possibly TRBD1 (5 bases). V was shortened by 7 bases and J by 8 bases, with 12 bases between the two germline ends. CDR1 MNHEY and CDR2 SMNVEV come from the germline V gene (reference sequence). This CDR3 has 13 residues. The chain's CDR3 is CASTGAVDSPLHF. The CDR3 DNA sequence: TGTGCCAGCACCGGGGCCGTAGATTCACCCCTCCACTTT.

This clonotype appeared many times. A junction end diverges from the germline sequence, so it may reflect a read error. The chain links TRBV27 to TRBJ2-7; possibly TRBD2 for D (6 bases). Germline V gives CDR1 MNHEY, CDR2 SMNVEV (reference sequence). The CDR3 contains 16 residues. The CDR3 spells CASSLSGGVVDYQQYF. In DNA, the CDR3 is TGTGCCAGCAGTTTATCAGGAGGGGTGGTCGACTACCAGCAGTACTTC.

The rearrangement links TRBV10-1 to TRBJ2-3; D is uncertain. The CDR3 totals 13 residues. Trimming removed 9 bases at V and 2 bases at J, with 12 bases between. Germline V gene data show CDR1 as WNHNN and CDR2 as SYGVQD (reference sequence). As DNA, the CDR3 is TGCGCCAGTAGTTCTCAAATCACAGATACGCAGTATTTT. It specifies CASSSQITDTQYF.

J is TRBJ1-2 and V is TRBV9; a possible D gene is TRBD1 (6 bases). CDR1 and CDR2 (germline): SGDLS, YYNGEE. V shed 0 bases and J shed 1 base, with 10 bases lying between them. The length of the CDR3 is 15 residues. The CDR3 is CASSVEGDLNYGYTF. CDR3 bases: TGTGCCAGCAGCGTAGAGGGGGATCTTAACTATGGCTACACCTTC.

In its sample, this clonotype was seen many times. This chain joins TRBV20-1 and TRBJ1-2; D might be TRBD1 (6 bases). The V end was cut by 3 bases, the J end by 3 bases, with 11 bases between. Germline CDR1 DFQATT, CDR2 SNEGSKA (reference sequence). The CDR3 has 13 amino acids. The CDR3 DNA sequence: TGCAGTGCTAGTGACAACAGGGACTATGGCTACACCTTC. Its protein product is CSASDNRDYGYTF.

This clonotype was seen repeatedly, ten times or more. This chain links TRBV6-1 with TRBJ2-5; perhaps D is TRBD1 or TRBD2 (6 bases each). The length of the CDR3 is 15 residues. Germline V gene lookup returns CDR1 MNHNS and CDR2 SASEGT. Trimming shortened V by 7 bases and J by 4 bases, and 19 bases separated the two germline ends. The CDR3: CASNLPAEGGETQYF. The DNA for the CDR3 is TGTGCCAGCAATCTGCCAGCGGAGGGGGGAGAGACCCAGTACTTC.

Turning to this clonotype: Germline is not matched at one junction end, which may reflect a read error. This chain links TRBV28 with TRBJ2-7; TRBD2 aligns across 8 bases. The germline CDR1 and CDR2 sequences are MDHEN and SYDVKM. This CDR3 is built from 9 residues. This CDR3 reads CASSPAGVF. The DNA of the CDR3 is TGTGCCAGCAGCCCAGCGGGAGTCTTC.

In this sample, this clonotype turned up many times. This chain connects TRBV12-3 or TRBV12-4 to TRBJ1-3, with D possibly TRBD1 on 5 matching bases. V was cut by 5 bases and J by 0 bases, with 11 bases left in between. This CDR3 has 15 residues. CDR3 protein: CASSRGLISGNTIYF. CDR3 bases: TGTGCCAGCAGTCGGGGACTGATCTCTGGAAACACCATATATTTT.

This clonotype was counted many times. The chain recombines TRBV6-5 with TRBJ2-1, with 10 bases fitting TRBD2. Per the germline V gene, CDR1 is MNHEY and CDR2 is SVGAGI. V trimming: 0 bases; J trimming: 6 bases; junction bases outside the gene matches: 11. This CDR3 comprises 18 residues. As DNA, the CDR3 is TGTGCCAGCAGTTACTCGATGGCTAGCGGGAGTTGGCTCAATGAGCAGTTCTTC. Its translation: CASSYSMASGSWLNEQFF.

This clonotype was recorded at least ten times. The V call is TRBV27, the J call TRBJ2-5; possibly TRBD1 or TRBD2 for D (5 bases each). V was pared by 2 bases and J by 1 base, with 11 bases between. Looked up from germline, CDR1 is MNHEY and CDR2 is SMNVEV (reference sequence). This CDR3 is built from 15 residues. CDR3 sequence (DNA): TGTGCCAGCAGTTTAAGTGGGACCGGCCAAGAGACCCAGTACTTC. It specifies CASSLSGTGQETQYF.

This clonotype was counted many times. V usage is TRBV12-3 or TRBV12-4 and J usage is TRBJ1-5, with TRBD1 matching 8 bases. The CDR3 has 14 residues. Trimming removed 6 bases from V and 4 bases from J; junction bases left unmatched: 5. CDR3 nucleotides: TGTGCCAGCAGGCCACAGGGGGAGAATCAGCCCCAGCATTTT. This codes for CASRPQGENQPQHF.

This clonotype was seen repeatedly, ten times or more. The V call is TRBV6-5, the J call TRBJ2-5; 11 positions agree with TRBD1. The V gene end was trimmed by 4 bases and the J gene end by 5 bases; junction bases not matched to a gene: 9. This CDR3 has 16 residues. The germline V gene encodes CDR1 MNHEY and CDR2 SVGAGI. The CDR3: CASSFPGQGDAETQYF. DNA for the CDR3: TGTGCCAGCAGTTTTCCGGGACAGGGGGATGCGGAGACCCAGTACTTC.

This clonotype has a handful of counts. In DNA form, the CDR3 reads TGTGCCAGCAGCCAAGATGTATGGGCGTTCGATGAGCAGTTCTTC. This translates into CASSQDVWAFDEQFF. V usage is TRBV3-1 and J usage is TRBJ2-1; no clear D. The CDR3 sequence is 15 residues long. Trimming removed 0 bases at V and 8 bases at J, with 14 bases between. The V gene's germline CDR1 is LGHDT and CDR2 YNNKEL (reference sequence).

In this sample, this clonotype turned up many times. The chain recombines TRBV29-1 with TRBJ2-1; 9 nucleotides agree with TRBD2. Germline CDR1 reads SQVTM; CDR2 reads ANQGSEA. The V segment lost 6 bases and the J segment 4 bases; nucleotides outside the gene matches: 7. The CDR3 has 14 residues. CDR3 nucleotide sequence: TGCAGCGTGAACGGACTAGCGAATTACAATGAGCAGTTCTTC. Its protein product is CSVNGLANYNEQFF.